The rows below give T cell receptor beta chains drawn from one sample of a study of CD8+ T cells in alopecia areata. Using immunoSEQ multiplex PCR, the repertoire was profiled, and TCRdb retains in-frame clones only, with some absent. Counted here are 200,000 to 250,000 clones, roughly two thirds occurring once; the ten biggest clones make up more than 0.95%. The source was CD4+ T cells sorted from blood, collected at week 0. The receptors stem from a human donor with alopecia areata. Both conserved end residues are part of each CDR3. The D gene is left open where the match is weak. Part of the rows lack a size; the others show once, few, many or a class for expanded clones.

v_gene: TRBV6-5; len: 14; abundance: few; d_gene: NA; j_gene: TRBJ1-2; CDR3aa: CASSYSAINYGYTF; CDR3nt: TGTGCCAGCAGTTACTCGGCGATAAACTATGGCTACACCTTC
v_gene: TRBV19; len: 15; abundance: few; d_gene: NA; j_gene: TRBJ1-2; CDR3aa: CASPTSGFSNYGYTF; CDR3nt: TGTGCCAGTCCAACATCAGGTTTTTCTAACTATGGCTACACCTTC
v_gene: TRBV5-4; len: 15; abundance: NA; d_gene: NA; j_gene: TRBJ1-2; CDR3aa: CASSIGTMADYGYTF; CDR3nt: TGTGCCAGCAGCATAGGGACAATGGCTGACTATGGCTACACCTTC
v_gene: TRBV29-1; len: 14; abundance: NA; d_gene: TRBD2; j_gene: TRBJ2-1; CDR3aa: CSVNFGGAYNEQFF; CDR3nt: TGCAGCGTTAATTTCGGGGGGGCCTACAATGAGCAGTTCTTC
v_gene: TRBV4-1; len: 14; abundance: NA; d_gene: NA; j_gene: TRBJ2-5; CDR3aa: CASSHAGTGETQYF; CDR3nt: TGCGCCAGCAGCCATGCGGGCACGGGGGAGACCCAGTACTTC
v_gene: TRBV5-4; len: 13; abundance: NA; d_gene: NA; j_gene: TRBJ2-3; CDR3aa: CASSPGGADTQYF; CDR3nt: TGTGCCAGCAGCCCGGGTGGTGCGGATACGCAGTATTTT
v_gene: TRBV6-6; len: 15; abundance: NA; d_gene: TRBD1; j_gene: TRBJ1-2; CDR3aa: CASSYRQGERYGYTF; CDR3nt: TGTGCCAGCAGTTACCGTCAGGGGGAACGCTATGGCTACACCTTC
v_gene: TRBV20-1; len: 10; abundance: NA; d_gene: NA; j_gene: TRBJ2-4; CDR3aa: CSAPSGIQYF; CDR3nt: TGCAGTGCTCCCTCAGGCATTCAGTACTTC
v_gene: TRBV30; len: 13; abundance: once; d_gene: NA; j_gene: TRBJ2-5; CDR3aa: CAWSVQQKETQYF; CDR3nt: TGTGCCTGGAGTGTACAACAGAAAGAGACCCAGTACTTC
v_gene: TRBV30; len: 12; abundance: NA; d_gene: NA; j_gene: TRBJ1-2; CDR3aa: CAWSPGQRGYTF; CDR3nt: TGTGCCTGGAGTCCGGGACAACGGGGCTACACCTTC
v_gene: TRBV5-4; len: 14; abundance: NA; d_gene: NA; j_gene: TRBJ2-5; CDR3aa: CASSSPSPQETQYF; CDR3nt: TGTGCCAGCAGCTCCCCCTCACCTCAAGAGACCCAGTACTTC
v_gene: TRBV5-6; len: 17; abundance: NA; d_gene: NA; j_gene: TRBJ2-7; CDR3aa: CASSLIRRGALLLEQYF; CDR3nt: TGTGCCAGCAGCTTGATACGTCGAGGGGCCCTCCTACTCGAGCAGTACTTC
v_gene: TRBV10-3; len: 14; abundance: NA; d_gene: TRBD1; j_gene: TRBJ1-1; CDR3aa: CAISERTGDTEAFF; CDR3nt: TGTGCCATCAGTGAGAGGACAGGGGACACTGAAGCTTTCTTT
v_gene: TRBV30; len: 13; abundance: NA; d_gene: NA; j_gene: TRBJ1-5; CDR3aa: CAWSAGLSQPQHF; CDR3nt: TGTGCCTGGAGCGCAGGGTTAAGCCAGCCCCAGCATTTT
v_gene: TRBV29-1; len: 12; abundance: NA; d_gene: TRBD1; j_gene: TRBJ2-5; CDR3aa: CSVKTGGETQYF; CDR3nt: TGCAGCGTTAAGACAGGGGGGGAGACCCAGTACTTC
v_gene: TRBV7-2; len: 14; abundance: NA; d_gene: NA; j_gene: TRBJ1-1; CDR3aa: CASSLDRANTEAFF; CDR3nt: TGTGCCAGCAGCTTAGACAGGGCGAACACTGAAGCTTTCTTT
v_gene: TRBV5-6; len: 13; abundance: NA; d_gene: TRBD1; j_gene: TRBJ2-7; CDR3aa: CASTGEGAMEQYF; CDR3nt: TGTGCCAGCACCGGAGAGGGGGCGATGGAGCAGTACTTC
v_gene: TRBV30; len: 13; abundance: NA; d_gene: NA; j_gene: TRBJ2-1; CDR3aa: CAWGLWGNNEQFF; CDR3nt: TGTGCCTGGGGTTTATGGGGGAACAATGAGCAGTTCTTC
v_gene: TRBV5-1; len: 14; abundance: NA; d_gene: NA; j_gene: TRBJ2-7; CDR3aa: CASSLVLRGYEQYF; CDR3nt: TGCGCCAGCAGCTTGGTGCTTCGGGGATACGAGCAGTACTTC
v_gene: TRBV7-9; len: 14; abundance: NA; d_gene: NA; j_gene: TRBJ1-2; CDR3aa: CASSLANRAYGYTF; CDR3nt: TGTGCCAGCAGCTTAGCGAACAGAGCCTATGGCTACACCTTC
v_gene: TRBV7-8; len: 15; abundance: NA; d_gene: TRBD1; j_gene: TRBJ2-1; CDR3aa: CASSLALTGVDEQFF; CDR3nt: TGTGCCAGCAGCTTAGCCCTTACAGGGGTGGATGAGCAGTTCTTC
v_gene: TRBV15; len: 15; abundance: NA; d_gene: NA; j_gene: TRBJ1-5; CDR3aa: CATGLGGGRNQPQHF; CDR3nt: TGTGCCACCGGCCTCGGGGGGGGGCGTAATCAGCCCCAGCATTTT
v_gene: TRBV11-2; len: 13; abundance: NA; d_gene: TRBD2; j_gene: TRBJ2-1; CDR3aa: CASSLALAGTQFF; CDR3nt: TGTGCCAGCAGCTTAGCCCTAGCGGGGACGCAGTTCTTC
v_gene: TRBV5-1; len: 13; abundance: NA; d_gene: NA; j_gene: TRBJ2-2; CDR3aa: CASSGDVTGELFF; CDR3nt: TGCGCCAGCAGCGGGGACGTTACCGGGGAGCTGTTTTTT
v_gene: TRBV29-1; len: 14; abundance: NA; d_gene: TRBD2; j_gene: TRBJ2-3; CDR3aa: CSSAGGLPRDTQYF; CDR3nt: TGCAGCTCCGCGGGGGGCCTACCGAGAGATACGCAGTATTTT
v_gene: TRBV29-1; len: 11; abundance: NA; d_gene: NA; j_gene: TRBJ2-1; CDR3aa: CSVGGPSKQFF; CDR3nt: TGCAGCGTTGGAGGGCCGTCAAAGCAGTTCTTC
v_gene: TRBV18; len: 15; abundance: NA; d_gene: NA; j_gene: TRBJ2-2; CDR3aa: CASITPLNNTGELFF; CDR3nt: TGTGCCAGCATCACGCCGCTCAATAACACCGGGGAGCTGTTTTTT
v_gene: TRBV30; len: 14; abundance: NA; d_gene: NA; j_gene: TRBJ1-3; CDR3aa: CAWSVAGRGNTIYF; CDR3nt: TGTGCCTGGAGTGTGGCAGGGCGTGGAAACACCATATATTTT
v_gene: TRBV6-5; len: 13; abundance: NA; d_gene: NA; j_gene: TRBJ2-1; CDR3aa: CASSYSPGNEQFF; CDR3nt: TGTGCCAGCAGTTACTCGCCTGGGAATGAGCAGTTCTTC
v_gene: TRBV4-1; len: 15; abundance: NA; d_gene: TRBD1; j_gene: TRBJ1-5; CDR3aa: CASSFDRGRNQPQHF; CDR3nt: TGCGCCAGCAGCTTCGACAGGGGACGCAATCAGCCCCAGCATTTT
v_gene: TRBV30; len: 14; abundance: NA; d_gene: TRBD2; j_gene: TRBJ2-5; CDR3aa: CAWKTGLALETQYF; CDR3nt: TGTGCCTGGAAAACGGGACTAGCTTTGGAGACCCAGTACTTC
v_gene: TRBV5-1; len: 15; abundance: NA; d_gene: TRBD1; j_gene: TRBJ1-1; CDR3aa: CASSPGQGADTEAFF; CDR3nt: TGCGCCAGCAGCCCGGGACAGGGGGCGGATACTGAAGCTTTCTTT
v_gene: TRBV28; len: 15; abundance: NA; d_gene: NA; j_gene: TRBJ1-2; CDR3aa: CASSSWGESNYGYTF; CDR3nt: TGTGCCAGCAGTTCATGGGGGGAATCTAACTATGGCTACACCTTC
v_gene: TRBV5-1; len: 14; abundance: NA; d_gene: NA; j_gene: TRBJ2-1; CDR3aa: CASRGQGMYNEQFF; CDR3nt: TGCGCCAGCCGCGGCCAGGGGATGTACAATGAGCAGTTCTTC
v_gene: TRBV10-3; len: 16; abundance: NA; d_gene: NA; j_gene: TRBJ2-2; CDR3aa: CAIRWGGASNTGELFF; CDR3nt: TGTGCCATCCGATGGGGCGGGGCTTCGAACACCGGGGAGCTGTTTTTT
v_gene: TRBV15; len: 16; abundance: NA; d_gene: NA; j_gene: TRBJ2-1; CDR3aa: CATSRDWRDGHNEQFF; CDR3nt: TGTGCCACCAGCAGAGATTGGCGGGACGGACACAATGAGCAGTTCTTC
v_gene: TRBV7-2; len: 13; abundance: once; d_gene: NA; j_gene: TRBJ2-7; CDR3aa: CASSSGPFYEQYF; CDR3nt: TGTGCCAGCAGCTCGGGACCGTTCTACGAGCAGTACTTC
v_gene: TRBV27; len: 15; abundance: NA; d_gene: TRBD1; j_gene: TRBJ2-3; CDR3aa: CASSIRDRSTDTQYF; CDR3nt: TGTGCCAGCAGTATCCGGGACAGAAGCACAGATACGCAGTATTTT
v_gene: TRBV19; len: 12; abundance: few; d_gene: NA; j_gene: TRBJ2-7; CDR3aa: CASSSGAYEQYF; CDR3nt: TGTGCCAGTAGTTCCGGGGCCTACGAGCAGTACTTC
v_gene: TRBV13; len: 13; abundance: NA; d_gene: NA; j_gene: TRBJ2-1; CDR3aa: CASRQAGPKEQFF; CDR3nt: TGTGCCAGCAGGCAGGCGGGGCCAAAGGAGCAGTTCTTC
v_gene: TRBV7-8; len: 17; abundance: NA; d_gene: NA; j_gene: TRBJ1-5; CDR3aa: CASSPRQGLTWHQPQHF; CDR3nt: TGTGCCAGCAGCCCCCGCCAGGGACTCACCTGGCATCAGCCCCAGCATTTT